This passage covers 3 T cell receptor beta chains from one sample sequenced in a study of blood T cell repertoires in COVID-19 (dated by TCRdb to 2020 to 2022). Library method: the immunoSEQ multiplex PCR assay. This is the immuneACCESS table as TCRdb keeps it, with only in-frame sequences that have V and J called. A part of the clones is gone; compared with another copy, unresolved V genes explain less than half, and the rest is unexplained. In this sample the table shows 150,000 to 200,000 clones, 89% of which occur a single time. The top ten clones comprise approximately 3% of the sample. Sequenced material: peripheral blood. The source of these receptors is a man in his sixties with acute or convalescent COVID-19.

The chain uses TRBV6-5 and TRBJ1-2; D ambiguous. Trimming cost V 8 bases and J 8 bases, with 15 bases left between them. Germline lookup yields CDR1 MNHEY and CDR2 SVGAGI. The length of the CDR3 is 12 residues. CDR3 nucleotide sequence: TGTGCCAGCGTTGGGCCGCGAGGGGGCTACACCTTC. This encodes CASVGPRGGYTF.

The CDR3 region has the DNA TGTGCCAGCAGTAAGGGACAGCGGTACGAGCAGTACTTC. As protein: CASSKGQRYEQYF. The V and J genes are TRBV6-5 and TRBJ2-7, with 7 positions matching TRBD1. The CDR3 spans 13 residues. With 5 bases clipped from V and 4 bases from J, the junction kept 5 bases outside the gene matches. Germline V gene sequence: CDR1 MNHEY, CDR2 SVGAGI.

The chain recombines TRBV18 with TRBJ1-1; the D gene is possibly TRBD1 (6 bases). Germline V lookup: CDR1 KGHSH, CDR2 LQKENI. The CDR3 length is 14 residues. V dropped 8 bases and J dropped 2 bases, with 15 bases sitting between them. CDR3 sequence (DNA): TGTGCCAGCATGAGCCAGGGGTCAAACACTGAAGCTTTCTTT. It yields the protein CASMSQGSNTEAFF.